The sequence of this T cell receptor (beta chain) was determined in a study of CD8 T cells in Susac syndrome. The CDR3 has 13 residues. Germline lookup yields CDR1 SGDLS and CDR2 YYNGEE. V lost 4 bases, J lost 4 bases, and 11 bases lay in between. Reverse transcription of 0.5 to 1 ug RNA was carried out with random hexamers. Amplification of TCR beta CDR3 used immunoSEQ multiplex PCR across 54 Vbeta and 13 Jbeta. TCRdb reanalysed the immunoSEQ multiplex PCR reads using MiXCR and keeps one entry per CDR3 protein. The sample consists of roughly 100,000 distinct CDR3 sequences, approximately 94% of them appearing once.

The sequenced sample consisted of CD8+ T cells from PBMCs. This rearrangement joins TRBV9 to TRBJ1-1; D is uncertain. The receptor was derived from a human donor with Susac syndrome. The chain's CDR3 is CASSLGWSTEAFF. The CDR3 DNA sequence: TGTGCCAGCAGCTTGGGGTGGAGCACTGAAGCTTTCTTT.